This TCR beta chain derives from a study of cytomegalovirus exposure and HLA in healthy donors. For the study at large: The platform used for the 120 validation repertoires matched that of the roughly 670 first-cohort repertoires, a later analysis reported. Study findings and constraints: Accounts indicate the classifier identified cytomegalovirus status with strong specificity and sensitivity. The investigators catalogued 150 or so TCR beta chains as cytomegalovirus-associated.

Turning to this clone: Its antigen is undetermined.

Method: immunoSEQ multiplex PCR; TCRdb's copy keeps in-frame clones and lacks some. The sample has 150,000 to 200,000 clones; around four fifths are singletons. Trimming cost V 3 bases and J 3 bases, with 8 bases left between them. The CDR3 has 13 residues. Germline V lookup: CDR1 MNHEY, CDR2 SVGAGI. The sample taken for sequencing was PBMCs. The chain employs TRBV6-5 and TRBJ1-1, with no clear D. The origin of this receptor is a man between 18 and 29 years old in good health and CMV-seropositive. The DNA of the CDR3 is TGTGCCAGCAGTTATGAGGTTCACACTGAAGCTTTCTTT. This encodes CASSYEVHTEAFF.